This T cell receptor beta chain was identified during a study of spatial heterogeneity in lung cancer. This clonotype was seen ten or more times. All TCR cDNA molecules were individually tagged with a unique molecular identifier. TCRdb independently ran MiXCR on the 5' RACE reads; one entry per CDR3 protein. The sample comprises about 20,000 distinct CDR3 sequences, roughly 10% of which are singletons, and approximately 34% rests with the top ten. The V gene's germline CDR1 is MNHEY and CDR2 SVGEGT. The CDR3 sequence is 18 residues long. The J segment lost 1 base and the V segment lost 6 bases, leaving 16 bases of the junction unmatched. Specified time point: blood at routine non-recurrence follow-up after resection.

The TCR was taken from a female donor with early-stage non-small cell lung cancer. This specimen was PBMCs, taken at follow-up. V and J are TRBV6-2 or TRBV6-3 and TRBJ2-3, with 7 bases aligning to TRBD2. CDR3 sequence reads: CASRAWAGVVVGTDTQYF. Written as DNA, the CDR3 is TGTGCCAGCAGGGCGTGGGCGGGAGTTGTGGTTGGCACAGATACGCAGTATTTT.